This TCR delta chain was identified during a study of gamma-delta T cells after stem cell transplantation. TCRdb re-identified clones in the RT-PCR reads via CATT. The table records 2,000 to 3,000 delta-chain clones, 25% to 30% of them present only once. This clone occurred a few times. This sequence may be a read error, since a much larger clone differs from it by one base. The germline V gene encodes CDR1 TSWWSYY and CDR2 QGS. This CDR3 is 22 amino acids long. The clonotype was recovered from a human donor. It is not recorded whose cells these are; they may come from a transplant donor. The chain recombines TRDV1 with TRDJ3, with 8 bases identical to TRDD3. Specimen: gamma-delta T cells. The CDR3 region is CALGELTPYWGYPSWVTRQMFF. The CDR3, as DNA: TGTGCTCTTGGGGAGCTAACTCCGTACTGGGGGTACCCCTCCTGGGTCACCCGACAGATGTTTTTC.